This T cell receptor (beta chain) emerged from a study of T cell changes during pregnancy in multiple sclerosis. Sequencing was performed with immunoSEQ multiplex PCR; in TCRdb, only in-frame clones are kept and a portion is missing. The sample contains roughly 53,000 clones, about 92% of which appear only once. The CDR3 sequence is 11 residues long. V was pared by 0 bases and J by 6 bases, with 3 bases between. Germline CDR1 reads DFQATT; CDR2 reads SNEGSKA (reference sequence). Sequenced material: CD4+ T cells from peripheral blood mononuclear cells, taken in the third trimester of pregnancy. This TCR was recovered from a female donor with multiple sclerosis, enrolled in a pregnancy study. The rearrangement links TRBV20-1 to TRBJ2-4, with D unclear. In nucleotides, the CDR3 is TGCAGTGCTAGAGATCTAAACATTCAGTACTTC. It is translated as CSARDLNIQYF.